Listed below are T cell receptor beta chains from one sample, sequenced in a study of human thymus T cells. The assay was immunoSEQ multiplex PCR, and TCRdb's table has in-frame clones only and misses some. The sample records about 78,000 clones, 90% to 98% being singletons. Material: thymus tissue. All receptors derive from a boy under two years old with a congenital heart defect but otherwise immunologically healthy. CDR3s include the opening cysteine and the closing phenylalanine or tryptophan. A D gene is named only where the DNA matches it firmly. Some rows mark clone size as missing; the rest say once, few, many or name a class of expanded clone.

d_gene | j_gene | abundance | v_gene | CDR3aa | CDR3nt
NA | TRBJ1-4 | once | TRBV4-1 | CASSQGRGEKLFF | TGCGCCAGCAGCCAAGGAAGGGGCGAAAAACTGTTTTTT
TRBD1 | TRBJ1-5 | once | TRBV15 | CATSRDLITGGEQPQHF | TGTGCCACCAGCAGAGATTTGATAACAGGGGGCGAGCAGCCCCAGCATTTT
NA | TRBJ2-3 | NA | TRBV18 | CASSPRNTDTQYF | TGTGCCAGCTCACCTAGAAACACAGATACGCAGTATTTT
NA | TRBJ1-2 | NA | TRBV12-5 | CASDRDNTGYTF | TGTGCTAGTGACAGGGATAATACTGGCTACACCTTC
NA | TRBJ2-2 | NA | TRBV30 | CAWSIRGGCNTGELFF | TGTGCCTGGAGTATTCGCGGGGGCTGTAACACCGGGGAGCTGTTTTTT
NA | TRBJ1-2 | NA | TRBV12-5 | CASGPQVNYGYTF | TGTGCTAGTGGCCCACAGGTTAACTATGGCTACACCTTC
TRBD1 | TRBJ1-2 | NA | TRBV30 | CAQTSAEDRGVSNYGYTF | TGTGCCCAAACATCCGCGGAGGACAGGGGCGTTTCTAACTATGGCTACACCTTC
TRBD2 | TRBJ2-6 | NA | TRBV7-2 | CASSPAGTSGSGANVLTF | TGTGCCAGCAGCCCTGCCGGGACTAGCGGCTCTGGGGCCAACGTCCTGACTTTC
NA | TRBJ2-2 | NA | TRBV7-7 | CASSGDGELFF | TGTGCTAGCAGCGGAGACGGGGAGCTGTTTTTT
TRBD1 | TRBJ2-7 | NA | TRBV19 | CASSPWRGTGSYEQYF | TGTGCCAGTAGTCCCTGGAGGGGGACAGGGAGCTACGAGCAGTACTTC
NA | TRBJ2-7 | once | TRBV6-1 | CASSAPDWFRNEQYF | TGTGCCAGCAGCGCTCCGGACTGGTTCAGGAACGAGCAGTACTTC
NA | TRBJ2-7 | once | TRBV5-7 | CASSLGGFPYEQYF | TGTGCCAGCAGCTTGGGGGGGTTCCCCTACGAGCAGTACTTC
TRBD1 | TRBJ1-1 | NA | TRBV14 | CASSKTKTGLSPRDSYMNTEAFF | TGTGCCAGCAGCAAAACAAAAACTGGGCTCTCCCCCCGGGACAGTTATATGAACACTGAAGCTTTCTTT
NA | TRBJ1-1 | NA | TRBV10-2 | CASSESYMNTEAFF | TGCGCCAGCAGTGAGTCGTATATGAACACTGAAGCTTTCTTT
NA | TRBJ2-7 | NA | TRBV2 | CASAGTSLKDYEQYF | TGTGCCAGCGCAGGGACTTCCCTTAAAGACTACGAGCAGTACTTC
NA | TRBJ1-2 | NA | TRBV19 | CASSPYTQGYGYTF | TGTGCCAGTAGCCCTTATACACAGGGCTATGGCTACACCTTC
NA | TRBJ1-6 | NA | TRBV23-1 | CASRVDIQGYSPLHF | TGCGCCAGCAGGGTAGATATTCAGGGGTATTCACCCCTCCACTTT
NA | TRBJ2-7 | NA | TRBV4-1 | CASSQKGTETYEQYF | TGCGCCAGCAGCCAAAAAGGGACGGAGACCTACGAGCAGTACTTC
NA | TRBJ1-1 | NA | TRBV5-6 | CASSPGGGNGSTEAFF | TGTGCCAGCAGCCCGGGGGGAGGGAACGGTAGCACTGAAGCTTTCTTT
NA | TRBJ1-3 | NA | TRBV7-2 | CASSLDDGSGNTIYF | TGTGCCAGCAGCTTGGACGACGGCTCTGGAAACACCATATATTTT
NA | TRBJ1-5 | NA | TRBV4-2 | CASSQDFLAAYSNQPQHF | TGTGCCAGCAGCCAAGATTTCTTGGCGGCGTATAGCAATCAGCCCCAGCATTTT
TRBD2 | TRBJ2-1 | once | TRBV5-4 | CASSVGLAGVNEQFF | TGTGCCAGCAGCGTGGGACTAGCGGGAGTGAATGAGCAGTTCTTC
NA | TRBJ2-5 | NA | TRBV5-1 | CASSLWGEETQYF | TGCGCCAGCAGCTTGTGGGGAGAAGAGACCCAGTACTTC
NA | TRBJ1-1 | once | TRBV10-3 | CAISQPGQRNTEAFF | TGTGCCATCAGCCAACCCGGACAGCGGAACACTGAAGCTTTCTTT
NA | TRBJ2-1 | NA | TRBV7-9 | CASSFDRVRQKFSYNEQFF | TGTGCCAGCAGCTTTGATAGGGTCAGACAAAAATTCTCCTACAATGAGCAGTTCTTC
NA | TRBJ1-1 | NA | TRBV14 | CASSRGPRLGTEAFF | TGTGCCAGCAGCCGCGGACCGAGGTTGGGCACTGAAGCTTTCTTT